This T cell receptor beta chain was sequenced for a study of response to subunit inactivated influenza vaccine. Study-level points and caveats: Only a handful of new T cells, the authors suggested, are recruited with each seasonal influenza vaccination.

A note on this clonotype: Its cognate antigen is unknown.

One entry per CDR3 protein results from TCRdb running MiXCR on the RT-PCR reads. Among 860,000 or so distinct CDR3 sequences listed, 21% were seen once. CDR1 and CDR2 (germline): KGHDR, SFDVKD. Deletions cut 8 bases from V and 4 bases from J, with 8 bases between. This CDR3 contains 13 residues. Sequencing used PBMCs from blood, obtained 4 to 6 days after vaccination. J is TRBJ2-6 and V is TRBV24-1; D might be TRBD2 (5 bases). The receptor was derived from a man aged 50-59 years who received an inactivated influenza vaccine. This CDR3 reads CATKGDGANVLTF. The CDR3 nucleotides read TGTGCCACCAAGGGAGACGGGGCCAACGTCCTGACTTTC.